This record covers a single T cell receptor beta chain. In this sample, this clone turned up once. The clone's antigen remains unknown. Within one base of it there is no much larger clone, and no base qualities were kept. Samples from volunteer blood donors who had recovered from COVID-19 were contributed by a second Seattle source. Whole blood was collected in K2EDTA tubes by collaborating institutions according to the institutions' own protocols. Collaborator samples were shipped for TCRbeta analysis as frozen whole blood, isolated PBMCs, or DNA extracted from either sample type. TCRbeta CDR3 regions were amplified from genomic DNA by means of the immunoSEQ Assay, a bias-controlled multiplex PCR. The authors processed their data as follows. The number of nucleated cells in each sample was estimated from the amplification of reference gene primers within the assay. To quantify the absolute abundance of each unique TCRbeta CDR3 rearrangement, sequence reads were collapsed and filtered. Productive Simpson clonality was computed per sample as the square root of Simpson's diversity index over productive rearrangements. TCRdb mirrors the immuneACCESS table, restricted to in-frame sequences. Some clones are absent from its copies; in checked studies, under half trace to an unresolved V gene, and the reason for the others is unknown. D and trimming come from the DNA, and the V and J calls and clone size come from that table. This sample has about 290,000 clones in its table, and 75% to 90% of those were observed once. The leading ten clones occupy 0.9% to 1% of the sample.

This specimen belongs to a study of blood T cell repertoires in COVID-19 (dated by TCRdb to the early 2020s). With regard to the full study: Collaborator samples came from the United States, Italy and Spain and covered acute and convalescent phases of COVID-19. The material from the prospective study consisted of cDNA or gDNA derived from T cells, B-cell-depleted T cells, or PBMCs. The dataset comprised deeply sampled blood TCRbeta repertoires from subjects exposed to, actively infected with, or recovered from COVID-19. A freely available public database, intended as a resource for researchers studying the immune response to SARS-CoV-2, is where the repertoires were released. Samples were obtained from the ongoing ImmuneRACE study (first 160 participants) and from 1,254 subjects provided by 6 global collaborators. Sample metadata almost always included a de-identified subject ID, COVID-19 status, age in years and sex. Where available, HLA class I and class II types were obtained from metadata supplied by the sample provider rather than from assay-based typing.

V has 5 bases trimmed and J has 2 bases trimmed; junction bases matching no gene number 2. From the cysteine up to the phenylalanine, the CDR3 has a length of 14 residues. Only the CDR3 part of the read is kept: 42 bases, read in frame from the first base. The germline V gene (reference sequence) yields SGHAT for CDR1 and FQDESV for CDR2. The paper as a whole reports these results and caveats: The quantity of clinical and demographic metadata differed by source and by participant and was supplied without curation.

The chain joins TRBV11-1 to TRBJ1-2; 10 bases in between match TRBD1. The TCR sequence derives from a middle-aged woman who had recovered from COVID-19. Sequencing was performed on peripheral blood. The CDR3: CASSGDRGNYGYTF. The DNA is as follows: TGTGCCAGCAGCGGGGACAGGGGCAACTATGGCTACACCTTC.